This TCR beta chain was observed in a study of T-cell memory formation after mild COVID-19. Study context: Among the donors, TCR clusters were largely specific to each donor.

TCRdb recomputed calls from the 5' RACE reads with MiXCR, one row per CDR3 protein. This sample has about 350,000 distinct CDR3 sequences, with 20% to 25% found just once. Germline V CDR1 and CDR2: SGHVS, FQNEAQ. The V end lost 5 bases, the J end lost 5 bases, and 16 bases lay between the germline ends. The CDR3 has 14 residues. Regarding this clonotype: The antigen remains unidentified.

Regarding the study as a whole: Some clones that responded were present in memory (sampled pre-infection), which suggests cross-reactive memory joined. Contracting clones localized mainly to CM and EM when CD4+ and mainly to EMRA when CD8+. Still unconfirmed is whether the second-wave clones peaking on day 37 recognized SARS-CoV-2.

The chain uses TRBV7-8 and TRBJ2-7; perhaps D is TRBD1 or TRBD2 (5 bases each). The sequence was collected from a man aged 18 to 29 who had mild COVID-19 (a few samples of this study predate the infection). Cell type and time point are not known. The source material was PBMCs or a T cell subset sorted from them (not recorded which). This CDR3 is CASSPQPGTDEQYV. For the CDR3, the DNA is TGTGCCAGCAGCCCCCAGCCAGGGACGGACGAGCAGTACGTC.